Below, 23 T cell receptor beta chains from the same sample are listed, as sequenced in a study of blood T cell repertoires in COVID-19. Some clones are missing from TCRdb's copy, which holds only in-frame ones; the method was immunoSEQ multiplex PCR. This table holds some 55,000 clones, about 90% found once. The sample consisted of peripheral blood. The receptors were gathered from a man between 60 and 75 years old with acute or convalescent COVID-19.

This clone came up once. This chain uses TRBV6-4 with TRBJ1-1; no clear D gene. The CDR3 extends over 13 amino acids. Germline V gene data show CDR1 as MRHNA and CDR2 as SNTAGT. V gave up 6 bases and J gave up 0 bases, with 8 bases separating them. As DNA, the CDR3 is TGTGCCAGCAGCCATAACATGAACACTGAAGCTTTCTTT. Amino acids: CASSHNMNTEAFF.

This clone is a singleton in its sample. The rearrangement joins TRBV6-2 or TRBV6-3 to TRBJ2-1, with 9 bases fitting TRBD2. V trimming: 7 bases; J trimming: 1 base; junction bases outside the gene matches: 14. CDR1 MNHEY and CDR2 SVGEGT come from the germline V gene. CDR3 length: 18 residues. The DNA for the CDR3 is TGTGCCAGCATCCCACGCGGCGGGGGGGAGATTTCCTACAATGAGCAGTTCTTC. Its translation: CASIPRGGGEISYNEQFF.

This chain joins TRBV7-2 and TRBJ2-5; 9 nucleotides align to TRBD1. Trimming cost V 5 bases and J 5 bases; bases outside gene matches: 9. Germline V lookup: CDR1 SGHTA, CDR2 FQGNSA. CDR3 length equals 15 residues. The CDR3 sequence: CASSPGQGSVETQYF. The CDR3 DNA reads TGTGCCAGCAGCCCCGGACAGGGGTCCGTTGAGACCCAGTACTTC.

The J gene is TRBJ2-7, the V gene TRBV19, with 7 bases fitting TRBD2. Germline V gene lookup returns CDR1 LNHDA and CDR2 SQIVND (reference sequence). The V and J ends lost 1 base and 3 bases, in that order; junction bases with no gene match: 6. This CDR3 is 15 amino acids long. As DNA, the CDR3 is TGTGCCAGTAGTATAGGGGGGGGACCCGGCTACGAGCAGTACTTC. It specifies CASSIGGGPGYEQYF. The variable domain in full, completed from reference TRBV19 and TRBJ2-7, reads DGGITQSPKYLFRKEGQNVTLSCEQNLNHDAMYWYRQDPGQGLRLIYYSQIVNDFQKGDIAEGYSVSREKKESFPLTVTSAQKNPTAFYLCASSIGGGPGYEQYFGPGTRLTVT.

The chain combines TRBV13 with TRBJ2-5, with D maybe TRBD1 (7 bases). Germline values: CDR1 PRHDT, CDR2 FYEKMQ (reference sequence). This CDR3 is built from 14 residues. Trimming removed 4 bases at V and 3 bases at J, with 12 bases between. CDR3 DNA: TGTGCCAGCAGCTCCGACAGGGAGGAAGAGACCCAGTACTTC. Translation gives CASSSDREEETQYF.

V gene TRBV6-1 combines with J gene TRBJ1-1; no clear D. The length of the CDR3 is 15 residues. Germline lookup yields CDR1 MNHNS and CDR2 SASEGT. The ends were cut back, 1 base at V and 2 bases at J, with 11 bases in the middle. The CDR3 spells CASSEGLQLNTEAFF. In DNA form, the CDR3 reads TGTGCCAGCAGTGAAGGGTTACAGCTCAACACTGAAGCTTTCTTT.

CDR3 bases: TGTGCCAGCACCCCACGGAGGACGGCATATAGCAATCAGCCCCAGCATTTT. Amino acid sequence: CASTPRRTAYSNQPQHF. The rearrangement links TRBV6-2 or TRBV6-3 to TRBJ1-5; the D is unclear. Germline V gives CDR1 MNHEY, CDR2 SVGEGT. The V and J ends lost 7 bases and 0 bases respectively, with 19 bases between them. This CDR3 region has 17 residues.

This chain joins TRBV4-3 and TRBJ2-1; TRBD2 agrees at 14 bases. J lost 6 bases, V lost 4 bases, and 2 bases had no gene match. Looked up from germline, CDR1 is LGHNA and CDR2 is YSLEER. CDR3 length equals 15 residues. The CDR3 DNA reads TGCGCCAGCAGCCTTGGACTAGCGGGGGGCAATGAGCAGTTCTTC. Encoded protein: CASSLGLAGGNEQFF.

The chain combines TRBV18 with TRBJ1-4; possible D gene TRBD1, 6 bases. CDR1 and CDR2 (germline): KGHSH, LQKENI. The length of the CDR3 is 15 residues. The ends were cut back, 3 bases at V and 3 bases at J, with 11 bases in the middle. The CDR3 nucleotides are TGTGCCAGCTCACCCACAGGGAAGCCTAATGAAAAACTGTTTTTT. This codes for CASSPTGKPNEKLFF.

The chain couples TRBV4-1 to TRBJ2-1; 14 nucleotides align to TRBD2. The ends lost 3 bases at V and 7 bases at J; junction bases unmatched: 8. CDR1 is MGHRA, CDR2 YSYEKL, per germline. The CDR3 length is 17 residues. The chain's CDR3 is CASSQATSGGARNEQFF. The CDR3 DNA sequence: TGCGCCAGCAGCCAGGCGACTAGCGGGGGGGCACGGAATGAGCAGTTCTTC.

The chain combines TRBV4-3 with TRBJ1-2; D is unclear. CDR3 length equals 15 residues. Trimming took off 3 bases at V and 1 base at J, with 12 bases between the two ends. CDR1 is LGHNA and CDR2 is YSLEER in the germline V gene. CDR3: CASSQTETLNYGYTF. In DNA form, the CDR3 reads TGCGCCAGCAGCCAGACCGAGACTCTTAACTATGGCTACACCTTC.

The chain uses TRBV6-6 and TRBJ2-7; 7 bases are shared with TRBD2. The germline V gene encodes CDR1 MNHNY and CDR2 SVGAGI (reference sequence). The CDR3 length is 15 residues. With V trimmed by 6 bases and J by 3 bases, 11 bases remained unmatched. The CDR3 loop is CASRKNRDYYYEQYF. Written as DNA, the CDR3 is TGTGCCAGCAGGAAAAACCGGGACTACTACTACGAGCAGTACTTC.

This clone occurred a few times. This sequence joins TRBV12-5 and TRBJ1-3; no clear D gene. Germline CDR1 LGHNT, CDR2 FRNRAP. This CDR3 has 13 amino acids. Trimming shortened V by 4 bases and J by 3 bases, and 7 bases separated the two germline ends. In DNA form, the CDR3 reads TGTGCTAGTGGTTCGCTCGGTGGAAACACCATATATTTT. Amino acid sequence: CASGSLGGNTIYF.

This clone was picked up one time. The rearrangement joins TRBV3-1 (or the pseudogene TRBV3-2) to TRBJ2-2, with D perhaps TRBD1 (5 bases). This CDR3 comprises 13 residues. Trimming took off 0 bases at V and 12 bases at J, with 11 bases between the two ends. Germline values: CDR1 LGHDT, CDR2 YNNKEL (reference sequence). In nucleotides, the CDR3 is TGTGCCAGCAGCCAAGAGCCCCTGGGGCAGCTGTTTTTT. It codes for CASSQEPLGQLFF.

The chain recombines TRBV12-5 with TRBJ1-5; no clear D gene. The germline CDR1 and CDR2 sequences are LGHNT and FRNRAP. The ends were cut back, 5 bases at V and 6 bases at J, with 14 bases in the middle. This CDR3 is 14 amino acids long. CDR3 in amino acids: CASGPGYNRQPQHF. The CDR3 DNA sequence: TGTGCTAGTGGTCCCGGGTACAACCGTCAGCCCCAGCATTTT. The full variable domain, in which reference TRBV12-5 and TRBJ1-5 provide the parts outside the CDR3, is DARVTQTPRHKVTEMGQEVTMRCQPILGHNTVFWYRQTMMQGLELLAYFRNRAPLDDSGMPKDRFSAEMPDATLATLKIQPSEPRDSAVYFCASGPGYNRQPQHFGDGTRLSIL.

This clone occurred once. The V call is TRBV18, the J call TRBJ2-3; tentatively, D is TRBD1 (5 bases). Germline lookup yields CDR1 KGHSH and CDR2 LQKENI. CDR3 size: 15 residues. Trimming pared 3 bases from V and 1 base from J, leaving 11 bases between. DNA for the CDR3: TGTGCCAGCTCACCCCAGGGTGGGGGCACAGATACGCAGTATTTT. It encodes CASSPQGGGTDTQYF.

V is TRBV11-2 and J is TRBJ2-5, with 8 positions matching TRBD2. Germline-derived CDR1 and CDR2 are SGHAT and FQNNGV. V trimming: 5 bases; J trimming: 4 bases; junction bases outside the gene matches: 9. This CDR3 spans 15 amino acids. The CDR3 loop is CASSRPGSGGETQYF. CDR3 coding DNA: TGTGCCAGCAGCCGACCGGGAAGCGGGGGAGAGACCCAGTACTTC.

In this sample, this clone turned up once. The V gene is TRBV10-3, the J gene TRBJ1-1; 7 nucleotides match TRBD1. The CDR3 covers 15 residues. Looked up from germline, CDR1 is ENHRY and CDR2 is SYGVKD. The V segment lost 6 bases and the J segment 2 bases; nucleotides outside the gene matches: 9. The CDR3 DNA is TGTGCCATCAGGGTGGAGGGGGCCCACAACACTGAAGCTTTCTTT. This codes for CAIRVEGAHNTEAFF.

This chain uses TRBV6-5 with TRBJ2-5, with D perhaps matching TRBD2 (6 bases). CDR3 length: 14 residues. Trimming left V 5 bases short and J 5 bases short, with 15 bases between. Germline CDR1 is MNHEY and CDR2 is SVGAGI. This CDR3 reads CASSQGGAVETQYF. In DNA form, the CDR3 reads TGTGCCAGCAGTCAGGGCGGGGCGGTGGAGACCCAGTACTTC.

The chain uses TRBV30 and TRBJ1-2; 7 bases are shared with TRBD1. The V gene end was trimmed by 0 bases and the J gene end by 4 bases; junction bases not matched to a gene: 8. The CDR3 extends over 15 amino acids. Germline loops: CDR1 GTSNPN, CDR2 SVGIG (reference sequence). The CDR3 DNA reads TGTGCCTGGAGTGTACCCCAGGGGGTCAGCTATGGCTACACCTTC. Translation: CAWSVPQGVSYGYTF. The full variable domain, completed using reference TRBV30 and TRBJ1-2, is SQTIHQWPATLVQPVGSPLSLECTVEGTSNPNLYWYRQAAGRGLQLLFYSVGIGQISSEVPQNLSASRPQDRQFILSSKKLLLSDSGFYLCAWSVPQGVSYGYTFGSGTRLTVV.

The chain is built from TRBV3-1 (or the pseudogene TRBV3-2) and TRBJ1-3, with 9 positions matching TRBD1. Germline V gene sequence: CDR1 LGHDT, CDR2 YNNKEL (reference sequence). The CDR3 is 21 residues long. The V segment lost 4 bases and the J segment 0 bases; nucleotides outside the gene matches: 19. In nucleotides, the CDR3 is TGTGCCAGCAGCCCTTTTGTGGCCGGGACAGGGAGACCCAGCTCTGGAAACACCATATATTTT. It yields the protein CASSPFVAGTGRPSSGNTIYF.

The V gene is TRBV9, the J gene TRBJ2-6; 7 nucleotides line up with TRBD1. V dropped 2 bases and J dropped 2; count of bases not matched to a gene: 10. The CDR3 sequence is 18 residues long. CDR1 is SGDLS, CDR2 YYNGEE, per germline. CDR3 protein: CASSVFLGQETGANVLTF. CDR3 nucleotide sequence: TGTGCCAGCAGCGTTTTTTTAGGACAGGAGACTGGGGCCAACGTCCTGACTTTC. Supplemented by reference TRBV9 and TRBJ2-6, the full variable domain reads DSGVTQTPKHLITATGQRVTLRCSPRSGDLSVYWYQQSLDQGLQFLIQYYNGEERAKGNILERFSAQQFPDLHSELNLSSLELGDSALYFCASSVFLGQETGANVLTFGAGSRLTVL.

The chain has TRBV6-5 and TRBJ1-5; 9 bases line up with TRBD1. J gave up 6 bases and V 11 bases, and 11 bases lay outside the gene matches. The germline V gene encodes CDR1 MNHEY and CDR2 SVGAGI. The CDR3 runs to 14 residues. The CDR3 region is CAGTPGQGVQPQHF. The CDR3, as DNA: TGTGCCGGCACCCCGGGACAGGGTGTTCAGCCCCAGCATTTT.